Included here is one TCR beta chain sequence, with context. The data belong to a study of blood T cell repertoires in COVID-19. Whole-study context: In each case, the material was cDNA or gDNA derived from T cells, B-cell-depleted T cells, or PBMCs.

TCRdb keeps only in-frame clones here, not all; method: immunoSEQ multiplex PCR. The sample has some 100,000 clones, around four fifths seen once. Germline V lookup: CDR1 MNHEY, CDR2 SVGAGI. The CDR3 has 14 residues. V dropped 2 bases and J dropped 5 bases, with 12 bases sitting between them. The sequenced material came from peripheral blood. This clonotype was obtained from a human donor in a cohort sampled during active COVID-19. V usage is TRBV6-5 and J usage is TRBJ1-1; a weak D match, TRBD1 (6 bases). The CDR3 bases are TGTGCCAGCAGTTACCGCAGGGGAAAAACTGAAGCTTTCTTT. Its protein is CASSYRRGKTEAFF.